Each of the 30 T cell receptor beta chains below was sequenced from the same sample in a study of Ad26.COV2.S vaccination and SARS-CoV-2 variants. Sequenced by immunoSEQ multiplex PCR; TCRdb stores in-frame clones only, minus some. The top ten hold under 2% of the sample, which has some 400,000 clones, about nine tenths seen once. Stated treatment: roughly 20 received Ad26.COV2.S at low or high dose, single or two shots; roughly five received placebo; per-sample allocation not given. Day 63 following the first vaccine or placebo injection was when the samples were taken. Sequencing was performed on peripheral blood, taken in a trial of Ad26.COV2.S vaccine versus placebo. The source is a person aged 18-65 years who received the Ad26.COV2.S COVID-19 vaccine or a placebo.

The rearrangement joins TRBV28 to TRBJ2-7; 12 bases are a match to TRBD2. This CDR3 region has 14 residues. V lost 7 bases, J lost 2 bases, and 3 bases stayed unmatched. Germline V gene sequence: CDR1 MDHEN, CDR2 SYDVKM. The CDR3 loop is CASMRLAGAYEQYF. The DNA of the CDR3 is TGTGCCAGCATGAGACTAGCGGGGGCCTACGAGCAGTACTTC.

This chain joins TRBV2 and TRBJ2-1; TRBD2 is a possible D gene (6 bases). The CDR3 is 16 amino acids. The V gene lost 6 bases and the J gene lost 5 bases, with 20 bases spanning the gap. Germline assignment: CDR1 SNHLY and CDR2 FYNNEI. CDR3 in DNA: TGTGCCAGCAGGAGGAGGGGACCGGGAACCAACAATGAGCAGTTCTTC. Encoded protein: CASRRRGPGTNNEQFF.

The chain employs TRBV27 and TRBJ2-7; 7 nucleotides match TRBD1. Looked up from germline, CDR1 is MNHEY and CDR2 is SMNVEV (reference sequence). V was pared by 3 bases and J by 2 bases, with 4 bases of the junction left unmatched. The CDR3 contains 14 residues. The CDR3 DNA follows: TGTGCCAGCAGTTTCAGGGGGTCCCCCTACGAGCAGTACTTC. This codes for CASSFRGSPYEQYF.

The CDR3 reads CASSTDRITGELFF. CDR3 DNA: TGTGCCAGTAGTACGGACAGGATCACCGGGGAGCTGTTTTTT. The chain joins TRBV19 to TRBJ2-2, with 7 bases fitting TRBD1. The CDR3 is 14 residues long. Trimming took 4 bases from V and 4 from J; bases not matched to a gene: 3. Germline CDR1 LNHDA, CDR2 SQIVND (reference sequence).

The chain employs TRBV14 and TRBJ2-1; D perhaps matches TRBD2 (6 bases). The germline V gene has CDR1 SGHDN and CDR2 FVKESK. This CDR3 spans 15 amino acids. Trimming removed 4 bases from V and 0 bases from J, with 10 bases in between. The CDR3 spells CASSRSGSSYNEQFF. CDR3 DNA sequence: TGTGCCAGCAGCCGCTCCGGGAGCTCCTACAATGAGCAGTTCTTC.

The J gene is TRBJ2-3, the V gene TRBV29-1, with D tentatively TRBD1 or TRBD2 (5 bases each). The length of the CDR3 is 13 residues. Trimming cost V 3 bases and J 1 base, with 8 bases left between them. Per the germline V gene, CDR1 is SQVTM and CDR2 is ANQGSEA. The CDR3 sequence is CSVDLGGTDTQYF. In DNA form, the CDR3 reads TGCAGCGTTGATTTGGGGGGCACAGATACGCAGTATTTT.

The rearrangement links TRBV12-3 or TRBV12-4 to TRBJ2-7; 7 bases match TRBD1. V gave up 6 bases and J gave up 3 bases; unmatched junction bases: 5. This CDR3 has 13 amino acids. The CDR3 DNA sequence: TGTGCCAGCAGCCCGGGACAGAACTACGAGCAGTACTTC. It translates to CASSPGQNYEQYF.

The chain uses TRBV28 and TRBJ2-1, with no clear D. Germline V gives CDR1 MDHEN, CDR2 SYDVKM. The CDR3 sequence is 17 residues long. The V end was cut by 7 bases, the J end by 7 bases, with 26 bases between. CDR3 sequence: CASKPLWSRAIGNEQFF. The CDR3 nucleotides read TGTGCCAGCAAACCTTTGTGGAGTAGGGCCATCGGTAATGAGCAGTTCTTC.

This chain joins TRBV11-3 and TRBJ1-4; D might be TRBD1 (5 bases). CDR1 is SGHNT, CDR2 YENEEA, per germline. The CDR3 consists of 18 residues. Trimming cost V 6 bases and J 7 bases, with 27 bases left between them. Here the CDR3 reads CASRFEDAGPKGFEKLFF. DNA for the CDR3: TGTGCCAGCAGGTTCGAGGACGCGGGACCCAAGGGATTTGAAAAACTGTTTTTT.

This sequence joins TRBV7-9 and TRBJ1-1; D uncertain. Trimming stripped 2 bases from V and 10 bases from J, with 17 bases between. The V gene's germline CDR1 is SEHNR and CDR2 FQNEAQ (reference sequence). The CDR3 is 14 residues long. The CDR3 DNA sequence: TGTGCCAGCAGCTTAAGTCGAGGGAGTGGCGGAGCTTTCTTT. Protein sequence: CASSLSRGSGGAFF.

The chain employs TRBV30 and TRBJ2-3; 7 nucleotides agree with TRBD1. With V trimmed by 3 bases and J by 0 bases, 0 bases remained unmatched. Germline-derived CDR1 and CDR2 are GTSNPN and SVGIG (reference sequence). The CDR3 runs to 13 residues. The CDR3 bases are TGTGCCTGGAGGGGACAGAGCACAGATACGCAGTATTTT. The encoded protein is CAWRGQSTDTQYF. Full variable domain (rest looked up from reference TRBV30 and TRBJ2-3): SQTIHQWPATLVQPVGSPLSLECTVEGTSNPNLYWYRQAAGRGLQLLFYSVGIGQISSEVPQNLSASRPQDRQFILSSKKLLLSDSGFYLCAWRGQSTDTQYFGPGTRLTVL.

The rearrangement links TRBV6-5 to TRBJ1-1, with D hard to call. Germline-derived CDR1 and CDR2 are MNHEY and SVGAGI. The V and J ends lost 2 bases and 4 bases respectively, with 8 bases between them. This CDR3 is 13 amino acids long. CDR3 DNA: TGTGCCAGCAGTTACGCCCCTGTCACTGAAGCTTTCTTT. Residues: CASSYAPVTEAFF.

The rearrangement joins TRBV7-2 to TRBJ1-4; no clear D. Trimming removed 3 bases from V and 4 bases from J, with 12 bases in between. This CDR3 contains 15 residues. Looked up from germline, CDR1 is SGHTA and CDR2 is FQGNSA. The DNA for the CDR3 is TGTGCCAGCAGCTTCTCCCTGTTGATTAATGAAAAACTGTTTTTT. This codes for CASSFSLLINEKLFF.

This clone was observed a single time. The chain carries TRBV27 and TRBJ2-7, with TRBD2 identical over 15 bases. Trimming cost V 9 bases and J 11 bases; bases outside gene matches: 5. The CDR3 contains 12 residues. Per the germline V gene, CDR1 is MNHEY and CDR2 is SMNVEV (reference sequence). CDR3: CASRTSGRAEYF. In DNA form, the CDR3 reads TGTGCCAGTCGGACTAGCGGGAGGGCGGAGTACTTC.

The gene calls are TRBV13 and TRBJ2-1; TRBD1 or TRBD2 may be the D gene (5 bases each). Deletions cut 5 bases from V and 2 bases from J, with 13 bases between. CDR1 and CDR2 (germline): PRHDT, FYEKMQ (reference sequence). The CDR3 is 15 residues long. CDR3 coding DNA: TGTGCCAGCAGCCTAGAAGGGGACCCCTACAATGAGCAGTTCTTC. Protein: CASSLEGDPYNEQFF.

In DNA form, the CDR3 reads TGTGCCAGCAGCCCCGGGACAGGGGGGACTGAAGCTTTCTTT. Translated: CASSPGTGGTEAFF. The chain joins TRBV5-4 to TRBJ1-1; 11 nucleotides align to TRBD1. Germline V lookup: CDR1 SGHNT, CDR2 YYREEE (reference sequence). The trim removed 4 bases at V and 5 bases at J, leaving 4 bases unmatched. The CDR3 is 14 residues long.

On this clone itself: Other DNA sequences in the same sample also yield this CDR3. The chain employs TRBV12-3 or TRBV12-4 and TRBJ1-2; D is unresolved. Trimming removed 0 bases at V and 5 bases at J, with 4 bases between. The CDR3 loop spans 12 amino acids. CDR3 in DNA: TGTGCCAGCAGTTTAGCCAGATATGGCTACACCTTC. It yields the protein CASSLARYGYTF.

The chain couples TRBV7-8 to TRBJ1-4, with 7 nucleotides matching TRBD1. Germline CDR1 SGHVS, CDR2 FQNEAQ. The CDR3 length is 15 residues. The V and J ends lost 0 bases and 8 bases, in that order; junction bases with no gene match: 6. The CDR3 loop reads CASSLAGQGEEKLFF. As DNA, the CDR3 is TGTGCCAGCAGCTTAGCTGGGCAGGGGGAGGAAAAACTGTTTTTT.

The chain recombines TRBV7-3 with TRBJ2-7, with D possibly TRBD1 on 6 matching bases. Trimming pared 0 bases from V and 5 bases from J, leaving 8 bases between. Germline CDR1 reads SGHTA; CDR2 reads FQGTGA. The CDR3 length is 13 residues. In nucleotides, the CDR3 is TGTGCCAGCAGCTTAACGTACAGGGACGAGCAGTACTTC. Translation gives CASSLTYRDEQYF.

The rearrangement joins TRBV28 to TRBJ2-4, with 10 bases matching TRBD2. J gave up 6 bases and V 6 bases, and 11 bases lay outside the gene matches. CDR3 length: 16 amino acids. Germline V gene sequence: CDR1 MDHEN, CDR2 SYDVKM. The DNA of the CDR3 is TGTGCCAGCAGCCTAACCTTTGGACTAGCGGCAAACATTCAGTACTTC. As protein: CASSLTFGLAANIQYF.

The V call is TRBV11-2, the J call TRBJ2-1; possible D gene TRBD1, 6 bases. V dropped 5 bases and J dropped 3 bases, with 17 bases sitting between them. The CDR3 contains 16 residues. Germline CDR1 and CDR2: SGHAT and FQNNGV. CDR3 loop: CASSPLRGQIYNEQFF. CDR3 nucleotides: TGTGCCAGCAGCCCCCTGAGGGGACAAATCTACAATGAGCAGTTCTTC.

This chain joins TRBV5-1 and TRBJ2-3, with 10 bases identical to TRBD1. This CDR3 comprises 14 residues. Germline V CDR1 and CDR2: SGHRS, YFSETQ. V trimming: 0 bases; J trimming: 5 bases; junction bases outside the gene matches: 0. The CDR3 region is CASSLGTGGDTQYF. Here the CDR3 DNA reads TGCGCCAGCAGCTTGGGGACAGGGGGAGATACGCAGTATTTT.

J is TRBJ2-4 and V is TRBV18, with 8 bases matching TRBD1. CDR1 and CDR2 (germline): KGHSH, LQKENI. The CDR3 consists of 16 residues. With 2 bases clipped from V and 8 bases from J, the junction kept 11 bases outside the gene matches. The CDR3 loop reads CASSPYARGQGYIQYF. CDR3 nucleotide sequence: TGTGCCAGCTCACCATACGCCAGAGGACAGGGTTACATTCAGTACTTC.

The CDR3 here is CASSDSTGELFF. The CDR3 nucleotides read TGTGCCAGCAGTGATAGTACCGGGGAGCTGTTTTTT. The chain links TRBV6-1 to TRBJ2-2, with no clear D. The CDR3 is 12 residues long. Trimming shortened V by 3 bases and J by 5 bases, and 4 bases separated the two germline ends. The V gene's germline CDR1 is MNHNS and CDR2 SASEGT.

This chain links TRBV5-1 with TRBJ2-1; 13 bases fit TRBD2. The V and J ends lost 5 bases and 10 bases, in that order; junction bases with no gene match: 9. CDR1 is SGHRS and CDR2 is YFSETQ in the germline V gene. The CDR3 spans 15 residues. CDR3 amino acids: CASRETSGRAREQFF. In DNA form, the CDR3 reads TGCGCCAGCAGAGAAACTAGCGGGAGGGCCCGAGAGCAGTTCTTC.

A few counts support this clone. The V call is TRBV11-2, the J call TRBJ1-3; D call uncertain. Germline CDR1 and CDR2: SGHAT and FQNNGV. This CDR3 has 15 amino acids. Trimming pared 5 bases from V and 0 bases from J, leaving 11 bases between. CDR3 coding DNA: TGTGCCAGCAGCCCTGTCGCGGGCTCTGGAAACACCATATATTTT. Translation gives CASSPVAGSGNTIYF.

This chain links TRBV6-2 or TRBV6-3 with TRBJ1-5, with TRBD1 matching 7 bases. V was clipped by 2 bases and J by 6 bases; unmatched bases: 7. The CDR3 contains 15 residues. The germline V gene has CDR1 MNHEY and CDR2 SVGEGT. CDR3 coding DNA: TGTGCCAGCAGTTACGGGGAGGGGGCAAGTCAGCCCCAGCATTTT. Amino acids: CASSYGEGASQPQHF.

V gene TRBV7-8 combines with J gene TRBJ2-7; 9 bases agree with TRBD2. CDR3 size: 15 residues. V dropped 5 bases and J dropped 4; count of bases not matched to a gene: 9. Germline assignment: CDR1 SGHVS and CDR2 FQNEAQ. The CDR3 sequence: CASSPRREGWYEQYF. DNA for the CDR3: TGTGCCAGCAGCCCCCGGCGGGAGGGTTGGTACGAGCAGTACTTC.

V and J are TRBV6-5 and TRBJ2-2; D unresolved. Trimming removed 9 bases from V and 7 bases from J, with 12 bases in between. The CDR3 has 12 residues. Looked up from germline, CDR1 is MNHEY and CDR2 is SVGAGI. This CDR3 reads CASRAKVGELFF. Here the CDR3 DNA reads TGTGCCAGTCGGGCCAAGGTCGGGGAGCTGTTTTTT.

The chain combines TRBV15 with TRBJ1-2; a possible D gene is TRBD1 (6 bases). V was shortened by 4 bases and J by 0 bases, with 15 bases between the two germline ends. There are 16 residues in the CDR3. The germline V gene encodes CDR1 LNHNV and CDR2 YYDKDF (reference sequence). CDR3 region: CATSKTRGRANYGYTF. The CDR3 DNA reads TGTGCCACCAGCAAGACCAGGGGCCGAGCTAACTATGGCTACACCTTC.